This is a list of T cell receptor beta chains from one sample in a study of blood T cell repertoires in COVID-19. Clones were read by immunoSEQ multiplex PCR, and TCRdb kept only the in-frame ones, dropping some. The sample has around 200,000 clones; around 86% are singletons. Material for sequencing was peripheral blood. The receptors originated from a woman in her thirties or forties with acute or convalescent COVID-19. Each CDR3 is given with its conserved first and last residue. D genes are given only for firm matches. Size is omitted from some rows. Given values are once, few, many or a class for expanded clones.

TRBV27	.	.	TRBJ1-5	TGTGCCAGCAGTTTTGGGACAACTTATAGCAATCAGCCCCAGCATTTT	CASSFGTTYSNQPQHF
TRBV2	.	few	TRBJ2-3	TGTGCCAGCAGTGAGGCTCTAGTCACAGATACGCAGTATTTT	CASSEALVTDTQYF
TRBV18	TRBD1	.	TRBJ2-5	TGTGCCAGCTCACCGGGTTACAGGGGGCAGGAGACCCAGTACTTC	CASSPGYRGQETQYF
TRBV19	.	.	TRBJ1-1	TGTGCCAGTAGTTATAGGACAGCGAACACTGAAGCTTTCTTT	CASSYRTANTEAFF
TRBV19	TRBD2	.	TRBJ2-5	TGTGCCAGTAGTAGCGGGGGGGCGAAGGAGACCCAGTACTTC	CASSSGGAKETQYF
TRBV28	TRBD1	.	TRBJ1-4	TGTGCCAGTAAGACAGGGTCATTTGCAACTAATGAAAAACTGTTTTTT	CASKTGSFATNEKLFF
TRBV2	TRBD2	.	TRBJ2-2	TGTGCCAGCGACGTGGCTAGCGGAGGGGTGGACACCGGGGAGCTGTTTTTT	CASDVASGGVDTGELFF
TRBV19	TRBD1	few	TRBJ2-7	TGTGCCAGTAGCAGAACGAGACAGGGGGGATACGAGCAGTACTTC	CASSRTRQGGYEQYF
TRBV3-1/TRBV3-2	TRBD1	.	TRBJ2-3	TGTGCCAGCAGCCTAAATACCGGGACAGGAGGTGTCTGGCCAGATACGCAGTATTTT	CASSLNTGTGGVWPDTQYF
TRBV25-1	TRBD1	few	TRBJ1-4	TGTGCCAGCAGTGTCCGGGACAGGGACGAAAAACTGTTTTTT	CASSVRDRDEKLFF
TRBV5-1	TRBD1	.	TRBJ2-7	TGCGCCAGCAGCCCCGGAGGACAGGGGTACGAGCAGTACTTC	CASSPGGQGYEQYF
TRBV28	.	.	TRBJ2-1	TGTGCCAGCAGATCCGGACAGGCCGGGGGTCGTGAGCAGTTCTTC	CASRSGQAGGREQFF
TRBV5-1	.	.	TRBJ2-5	TGCGCCAGTAAACTAACAGGGTTCGGAGAGACCCAGTACTTC	CASKLTGFGETQYF
TRBV24-1	TRBD2	.	TRBJ2-1	TGTGCTCCCATAAGCGGGAGAGGCAATGAGCAGTTCTTC	CAPISGRGNEQFF
TRBV5-1	.	.	TRBJ2-5	TGCGCCAGCAGCTTGGCGTCCCCGGAGACCCAGTACTTC	CASSLASPETQYF
TRBV7-2	TRBD2	few	TRBJ2-7	TGTGCCAGCAGCAACCCACGAGCGGGAATAGGCGAGCAGTACTTC	CASSNPRAGIGEQYF
TRBV6-5	.	.	TRBJ1-3	TGTGCCAGCGGTCGGGGGAGAAACACCATATATTTT	CASGRGRNTIYF
TRBV3-1/TRBV3-2	.	.	TRBJ2-2	TGTGCCAGCACCATCACCGGGGAGCTGTTTTTT	CASTITGELFF
TRBV9	TRBD2	.	TRBJ2-1	TGTGCCAGCAGCGTAACGGGACTAGCGACCCTTGAGCAGTTCTTC	CASSVTGLATLEQFF
TRBV28	.	.	TRBJ2-3	TGTGCCAGCAGTTTATATAGGGGCCAAAGCACAGATACGCAGTATTTT	CASSLYRGQSTDTQYF
TRBV14	TRBD2	.	TRBJ2-7	TGTGCCAGCAGCCATAGGGCCGGGACTAGCGGGACCTGGTACGAGCAGTACTTC	CASSHRAGTSGTWYEQYF
TRBV7-9	TRBD1	.	TRBJ2-2	TGTGCCAGCAGGACAGGGTTAGACACCGGGGAGCTGTTTTTT	CASRTGLDTGELFF
TRBV9	.	.	TRBJ2-7	TGTGCCAGCAGCGCGAGGACTGGCTCCTACGAGCAGTACTTC	CASSARTGSYEQYF
TRBV2	TRBD1	.	TRBJ2-6	TGTGCCAGGGGGAGGACAGGGGGAATCTCTGGGGCCAACGTCCTGACTTTC	CARGRTGGISGANVLTF
TRBV3-1/TRBV3-2	.	.	TRBJ1-5	TGTGCCAGCAGCCAAGAACTGAATCAGCCCCAGCATTTT	CASSQELNQPQHF
TRBV5-1	TRBD1	once	TRBJ1-3	TGCGCCAGCAGGACAGGGCAAAATGGAAACACCATATATTTT	CASRTGQNGNTIYF
TRBV10-1	.	.	TRBJ1-4	TGCGCCAGCATAGCGGGGTACCGGACTAATGAAAAACTGTTTTTT	CASIAGYRTNEKLFF
TRBV3-1/TRBV3-2	.	.	TRBJ1-6	TGTGCCAGCAGCCTCCTCTCCCCCAATTCACCCCTCCACTTT	CASSLLSPNSPLHF
TRBV7-6	.	.	TRBJ1-1	TGTGCCAGCAGATTAACCCGGGAAACTGAAGCTTTCTTT	CASRLTRETEAFF
TRBV30	.	few	TRBJ1-3	TGTGCCTGGACGCCCGGGACACCCCCTAGCACCATATATTTT	CAWTPGTPPSTIYF
TRBV10-3	.	.	TRBJ2-2	TGTGCCATCAGTGAGACAGGGTACACCGGGGAGCTGTTTTTT	CAISETGYTGELFF
TRBV7-8	.	.	TRBJ2-5	TGTGCCAGCAGCTCGCGGCCAGGGGTCCAAGAGACCCAGTACTTC	CASSSRPGVQETQYF
TRBV25-1	.	few	TRBJ1-2	TGTGCCAGCAGTCAAATCTCCCGGGGAGGCTACACCTTC	CASSQISRGGYTF
TRBV24-1	TRBD2	.	TRBJ2-1	TGTGCCACCAGTGATTCTAGCGGGAGAACTAATCTGGATGAGCAGTTCTTC	CATSDSSGRTNLDEQFF
TRBV24-1	.	.	TRBJ1-5	TGTGCCACCAGCGGGGGGGGGACTAGCAATCAGCCCCAGCATTTT	CATSGGGTSNQPQHF
TRBV14	.	.	TRBJ2-7	TGTGCCAGCAGCCAAGTGACAGGAGGCAGTCGCGAGCAGTACTTC	CASSQVTGGSREQYF
TRBV5-1	.	.	TRBJ2-7	TGCGCCAGCAGCTTGGCGACAGCCTCCTACGAGCAGTACTTC	CASSLATASYEQYF
TRBV5-1	TRBD2	.	TRBJ2-3	TGCGCCTCCCGGGAGGGGGGCGACACAGATACGCAGTATTTT	CASREGGDTDTQYF
TRBV19	.	.	TRBJ2-1	TGTGCCAGTAGGAATGGCCTGTACAATGAGCAGTTCTTC	CASRNGLYNEQFF
TRBV7-8	.	.	TRBJ1-5	TGTGCCAGCAGCTTAGACTTCGGCCGGGATCAGCCCCAGCATTTT	CASSLDFGRDQPQHF
TRBV27	TRBD2	.	TRBJ2-7	TGTGCCAGCAGTTCCCTCTCTAGCGGCCAAGCCTACGAGCAGTACTTC	CASSSLSSGQAYEQYF
TRBV5-4	.	.	TRBJ2-5	TGTGCCAGCAGCTTGAAAACGGAAGAGACCCAGTACTTC	CASSLKTEETQYF
TRBV10-3	.	.	TRBJ1-1	TGTGCCATCAGTCAATCCGGGAGGGAGAACACTGAAGCTTTCTTT	CAISQSGRENTEAFF
TRBV9	TRBD2	.	TRBJ2-1	TGTGCCAGCAGCGTAGGCGGACTAGGGAATGAGCAGTTCTTC	CASSVGGLGNEQFF
TRBV28	.	.	TRBJ1-4	TGTGCCAGCAGTTTCTCGGCGGGGAATGAAAAACTGTTTTTT	CASSFSAGNEKLFF
TRBV3-1/TRBV3-2	TRBD2	.	TRBJ2-4	TGTGCCAGCAGCCCAAGCGGGATGATCATTCAGTACTTC	CASSPSGMIIQYF
TRBV5-1	.	once	TRBJ2-4	TGCGCCAGCAGCTCCCTTCCGGGGATAGCCAAAAACATTCAGTACTTC	CASSSLPGIAKNIQYF
TRBV18	.	.	TRBJ2-1	TGTGCCAGCTCACGAACAACGGGTGAGCAGTTCTTC	CASSRTTGEQFF